The T cell receptor (beta chain) under discussion was sequenced for a study of blood T cell repertoires in COVID-19. Profiling relied on immunoSEQ multiplex PCR, and the TCRdb table lists in-frame clones only, not all of them. Among around 270,000 clones listed, roughly 88% were seen once. Grouping used clinical history reported by participants in a survey and questionnaire. Two negative PCRs, clearance, or symptom resolution were required of recovered Cohort 3 donors. This CDR3 region has 14 residues. Germline V gene data show CDR1 as LNHDA and CDR2 as SQIVND (reference sequence). V lost 7 bases and J lost 3, with 15 bases in between.

The J gene is TRBJ1-1, the V gene TRBV19; D is uncertain. This clonotype was sampled from a woman aged 25 to 45 who had recovered from COVID-19. The sample consisted of PBMCs or T cells enriched from blood (not recorded which). The CDR3 region is CASKQARAYTEAFF. CDR3 nucleotides: TGTGCCAGTAAGCAGGCGCGGGCTTACACTGAAGCTTTCTTT.